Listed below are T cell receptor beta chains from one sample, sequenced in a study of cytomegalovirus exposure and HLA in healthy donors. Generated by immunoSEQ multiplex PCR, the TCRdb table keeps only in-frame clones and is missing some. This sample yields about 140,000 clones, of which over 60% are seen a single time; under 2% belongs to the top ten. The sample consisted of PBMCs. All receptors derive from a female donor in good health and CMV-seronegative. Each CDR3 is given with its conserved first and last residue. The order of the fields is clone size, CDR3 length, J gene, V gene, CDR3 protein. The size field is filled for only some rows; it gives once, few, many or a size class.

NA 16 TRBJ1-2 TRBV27 CASSPQDREVHYGYTF
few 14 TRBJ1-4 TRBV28 CATNLWDSDEKLFF
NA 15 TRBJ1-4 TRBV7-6 CASSLNTGTLEKLFF
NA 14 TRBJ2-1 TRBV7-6 CASSTESGGTEQFF
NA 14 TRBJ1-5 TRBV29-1 CSALADRADRPQHF
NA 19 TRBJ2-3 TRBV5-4 CASSLVPGLALGSTDTQYF
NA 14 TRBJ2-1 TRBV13 CASSLEQGRVEQFF
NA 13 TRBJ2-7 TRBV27 CASSVGTRYEQYF
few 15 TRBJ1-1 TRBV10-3 CATASDRSPNTEAFF
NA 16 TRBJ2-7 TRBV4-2 CASSQGADRGSDEQYF
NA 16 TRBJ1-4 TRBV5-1 CASSLALGGLEEKLFF
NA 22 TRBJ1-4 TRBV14 CASSRRGAHSGTVSGVVEKLFF
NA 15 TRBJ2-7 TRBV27 CASSLTPSRIYEQYF
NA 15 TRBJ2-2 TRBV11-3 CASSLEREKTGELFF
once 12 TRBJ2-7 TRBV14 CASSHGGREQYF